This T cell receptor (beta chain) was captured by sequencing in a study of T cell responses to AZD1222 COVID-19 vaccine. TCRdb's copy holds only in-frame clones and misses some; the assay was immunoSEQ multiplex PCR. The sample holds 100,000 to 150,000 clones; approximately 85% are singletons and the top ten take almost 4.5%. Germline-derived CDR1 and CDR2 are SNHLY and FYNNEI. Trimming took 6 bases from V and 4 from J, leaving 13 bases between them. The CDR3 length is 14 residues. The receptor was isolated from an adult who received the AZD1222 COVID-19 vaccine. This chain connects TRBV2 to TRBJ1-5; possibly TRBD1 for D (6 bases). The input for sequencing was peripheral blood, taken 28 days after the second AZD1222 dose. This CDR3 reads CASRGDKINQPQHF. CDR3 coding DNA: TGTGCCAGCAGGGGGGACAAAATTAATCAGCCCCAGCATTTT.